This T cell receptor (beta chain) comes out of a study of CD8 T cells in Susac syndrome. Study observations and caveats: The study conceded that relatively few individuals underwent its TCR sequencing and HLA analysis.

Of note for this clonotype: Its antigen is not known.

CDR3 length: 15 amino acids. Germline V CDR1 and CDR2: MRHNA, SNTAGT. Trimming cost V 5 bases and J 0 bases, with 11 bases left between them. Reverse transcription used about 0.45 to 1 ug RNA and random hexamers. It was immunoSEQ multiplex PCR that amplified TCR beta CDR3 across 54 Vbeta and 13 Jbeta. TCRdb re-called the immunoSEQ multiplex PCR reads through MiXCR, storing one row per CDR3 protein. The table includes some 95,000 distinct CDR3 sequences, 85% to 95% detected once. Material for sequencing was CD8+ T cells from PBMCs. The chain uses TRBV6-4 and TRBJ2-1; D is unclear. The receptor comes from a human donor in good health. The CDR3 sequence is CASSPRPRSYNEQFF. CDR3 nucleotides: TGTGCCAGCAGTCCCCGGCCCCGCTCCTACAATGAGCAGTTCTTC.